Listed below are T cell receptor beta chains from one sample, sequenced in a study of beta chain features in type 1 diabetes. Generated by immunoSEQ multiplex PCR, the TCRdb table keeps only in-frame clones and is missing some. The profile shows 140,000 or so clones, about 13% of them singletons. The sequenced sample was central memory CD4+ T cells from blood. These receptors were taken from a young man with type 1 diabetes. Both conserved end residues are part of each CDR3. D genes are given only for firm matches.

V gene	J gene	D gene	CDR3 protein
TRBV21-1	TRBJ2-1	-	CASSKATTSGASYNEQFF
TRBV5-1	TRBJ1-4	-	CASKGNGATEKLFF
TRBV30	TRBJ2-5	-	CAWNNKDGLVETQYF
TRBV2	TRBJ2-2	-	CASSPRDDFTGELFF
TRBV7-3	TRBJ2-3	TRBD2	CASSTRVAGGPTDTQYF
TRBV5-4	TRBJ2-1	TRBD2	CASRPTSGGYNEQFF
TRBV6-5	TRBJ1-2	-	CASSSTWGERGYGYTF
TRBV30	TRBJ1-2	-	CAWTGVADGVATF
TRBV30	TRBJ2-7	TRBD1	CAWSGAGQVSYEQYF
TRBV29-1	TRBJ2-7	-	CSVSTASGEQYF
TRBV7-2	TRBJ1-6	-	CASSLAFGNNSPLHF
TRBV4-2	TRBJ2-5	-	CASSHGRVQETQYF
TRBV30	TRBJ1-4	TRBD1	CASDRGEKLFF
TRBV16	TRBJ1-2	-	CASSQWGSGSGYTF
TRBV14	TRBJ2-3	TRBD1	CASSQQRTRDRPIF
TRBV29-1	TRBJ1-1	-	CSIVWATGHTEAFF
TRBV18	TRBJ2-1	TRBD2	CASSGALAGYNEQFF
TRBV7-2	TRBJ2-7	TRBD2	CASSSWTSGGSYEQYF